This T cell receptor (beta chain) comes out of a study of blood T cell repertoires in COVID-19. Study context: COVID-19 samples, acute and convalescent, were from the United States, Italy and Spain. From T cells, B-cell-depleted T cells, or PBMCs came the material, which was cDNA or gDNA.

The CDR3 runs 15 residues. The J segment lost 7 bases and the V segment lost 7 bases, leaving 10 bases of the junction unmatched. Germline assignment: CDR1 MNHNY and CDR2 SVGAGI (reference sequence). How the authors handled the data: Scientists estimated how many nucleated cells there were by amplifying reference gene primers. Assay used: immunoSEQ multiplex PCR; TCRdb lists only in-frame clones, some missing. The DNA gave D and trimming, while V, J and clone size come from that table. The table has over 130,000 clones, around 80% seen once. The source is a woman at least 80 years old with active or convalescent COVID-19. This rearrangement joins TRBV6-6 to TRBJ2-1; 10 bases map to TRBD1. Specimen: peripheral blood. CDR3 amino acids: CASKREDRGTNEQFF. The DNA of the CDR3 is TGTGCCAGCAAAAGGGAGGACAGGGGGACTAATGAGCAGTTCTTC.